This T cell receptor beta chain emerged from a study of blood T cell repertoires in COVID-19. Study as a whole: From T cells, B-cell-depleted T cells, or PBMCs came the material, which was cDNA or gDNA.

A note on this clone: Other nucleotide sequences in the sample specify the same CDR3.

A COVID-19 case was met by exposed participants within 2 weeks before study entry. Methods used by the authors: Reference gene primer amplification yielded estimated nucleated cell counts. Data came from immunoSEQ multiplex PCR; TCRdb stores just in-frame clones and leaves some out. From that table come the V and J calls and clone size; the DNA was used to work out D and trimming. The table has 250,000 to 300,000 clones, roughly 86% seen once; the top ten hold 2.9%. The CDR3 sequence is 13 residues long. Germline loops: CDR1 SEHNR, CDR2 FQNEAQ (reference sequence). Trimming removed 4 bases at V and 7 bases at J, with 8 bases between.

Source material: PBMCs or T cells enriched from blood (not recorded which). The receptor was isolated from a woman between 50 and 59 years old who had been exposed to COVID-19. The rearrangement links TRBV7-9 to TRBJ1-6; TRBD1 is a possible D gene (5 bases). Here the CDR3 reads CASSWEGNSPLHF. Written as DNA, the CDR3 is TGTGCCAGCAGCTGGGAGGGGAATTCACCCCTCCACTTT.